What follows are 27 T cell receptor beta chains derived from one specimen sequenced in a study of blood T cell repertoires in COVID-19. The repertoire was sequenced with immunoSEQ multiplex PCR; TCRdb's copy has only in-frame clones and lacks some. The data hold tens of thousands of clones, with about 82% observed a single time. The sample was peripheral blood. The receptors here all came from a woman of 80 years or more with active or convalescent COVID-19.

The V call is TRBV6-1, the J call TRBJ1-2, with 7 bases matching TRBD1. V was clipped by 1 base and J by 4 bases; unmatched bases: 6. From germline, CDR1 is MNHNS and CDR2 SASEGT. The CDR3 is 15 amino acids. The CDR3 protein is CASSEGRGPAYGYTF. The CDR3 DNA reads TGTGCCAGCAGTGAAGGGAGGGGGCCGGCCTATGGCTACACCTTC.

This sequence joins TRBV9 and TRBJ2-2; weak D call: TRBD2 (7 bases). The CDR3 is 15 amino acids. V was trimmed by 4 bases and J by 4 bases, leaving 14 bases between them. From germline, CDR1 is SGDLS and CDR2 YYNGEE. The CDR3 here is CASSPGGGGTGELFF. In nucleotides, the CDR3 is TGTGCCAGCAGCCCTGGGGGAGGGGGCACCGGGGAGCTGTTTTTT. The complete variable domain, with remaining parts taken from reference TRBV9 and TRBJ2-2, reads DSGVTQTPKHLITATGQRVTLRCSPRSGDLSVYWYQQSLDQGLQFLIQYYNGEERAKGNILERFSAQQFPDLHSELNLSSLELGDSALYFCASSPGGGGTGELFFGEGSRLTVL.

This clone was picked up a small number of times. The gene calls are TRBV3-1 (or the pseudogene TRBV3-2) and TRBJ2-2; no definite D call. The V end was cut by 4 bases, the J end by 6 bases, with 6 bases between. The CDR3 contains 12 residues. The germline V gene has CDR1 LGHDT and CDR2 YNNKEL (reference sequence). The CDR3 bases are TGTGCCAGCAGCCCTGAGGCCGGGGAGCTGTTTTTT. Its translation: CASSPEAGELFF.

The rearrangement uses TRBV5-1 and TRBJ2-1; TRBD1 matches at 7 bases. This CDR3 has 16 amino acids. Germline trimming cut 4 bases from V and 2 bases from J; bases unmatched to any gene: 9. Germline-derived CDR1 and CDR2 are SGHRS and YFSETQ. This CDR3 is CASSIGFGTAYNEQFF. The CDR3 DNA sequence: TGCGCCAGCAGCATCGGGTTCGGGACAGCCTACAATGAGCAGTTCTTC.

This clone was found once. V and J are TRBV6-5 and TRBJ1-4; no definite D call. V was trimmed by 2 bases and J by 5 bases, leaving 15 bases between them. CDR3 size: 16 residues. Germline assignment: CDR1 MNHEY and CDR2 SVGAGI. The CDR3 is CASSYGGGLGNEKLFF. As DNA, the CDR3 is TGTGCCAGCAGTTACGGCGGTGGGTTAGGAAATGAAAAACTGTTTTTT.

The V and J genes are TRBV6-6 and TRBJ1-5, with a possible D match to TRBD1 (5 bases). The CDR3 is 15 residues long. Germline CDR1 and CDR2: MNHNY and SVGAGI (reference sequence). The V end lost 5 bases, the J end lost 4 bases, and 15 bases lay between the germline ends. This CDR3 is CASSGKATDNQPQHF. In DNA form, the CDR3 reads TGTGCCAGCAGTGGCAAGGCGACAGATAATCAGCCCCAGCATTTT.

This clone was seen a few times. The chain links TRBV28 to TRBJ2-1, with 13 bases aligning to TRBD2. With V trimmed by 6 bases and J by 4 bases, 18 bases remained unmatched. This CDR3 is 20 amino acids long. Per germline, CDR1 MDHEN and CDR2 SYDVKM. This chain's CDR3 is CASRAPGLAGYSVRYNEQFF. The CDR3 DNA reads TGTGCCAGCAGGGCACCGGGACTAGCGGGATACTCTGTGAGGTACAATGAGCAGTTCTTC. Drawing the rest from reference TRBV28 and TRBJ2-1, the complete variable domain is DVKVTQSSRYLVKRTGEKVFLECVQDMDHENMFWYRQDPGLGLRLIYFSYDVKMKEKGDIPEGYSVSREKKERFSLILESASTNQTSMYLCASRAPGLAGYSVRYNEQFFGPGTRLTVL.

This chain uses TRBV15 with TRBJ1-5; D call uncertain. The CDR3 has 16 amino acids. The V gene lost 0 bases and the J gene lost 0 bases, with 9 bases spanning the gap. Per germline, CDR1 LNHNV and CDR2 YYDKDF (reference sequence). CDR3 in DNA: TGTGCCACCAGCAGAGAGGCGGCCGGTAGCAATCAGCCCCAGCATTTT. This gives the protein CATSREAAGSNQPQHF.

The rearrangement joins TRBV3-1 (or the pseudogene TRBV3-2) to TRBJ2-2; D perhaps matches TRBD1 (6 bases). Germline lookup yields CDR1 LGHDT and CDR2 YNNKEL (reference sequence). Trimming pared 1 base from V and 6 bases from J, leaving 15 bases between. CDR3 size: 16 residues. As DNA, the CDR3 is TGTGCCAGCAGCCAAGGGGGCGCAGGGGCGGCCGGGGAGCTGTTTTTT. Its translation: CASSQGGAGAAGELFF.

This clone is classed as medium-sized. In the same sample, other DNA sequences code for this CDR3. The chain is built from TRBV28 and TRBJ1-1, with D tentatively TRBD1 (5 bases). The CDR3 extends over 15 amino acids. CDR1 is MDHEN and CDR2 is SYDVKM in the germline V gene. V gave up 3 bases and J gave up 1 base, with 12 bases separating them. CDR3 bases: TGTGCCAGCAGTTTGGGGGGTACAGGGAACACTGAAGCTTTCTTT. Translated: CASSLGGTGNTEAFF.

This clone has a handful of counts. The genes are TRBV6-6 and TRBJ2-7, with D unclear. With 5 bases removed from V and 3 bases from J, the gap between germline ends came to 20 bases. The CDR3 has 16 amino acids. Germline loops: CDR1 MNHNY, CDR2 SVGAGI (reference sequence). The CDR3: CASSPPLGPGDYEQYF. CDR3 nucleotides: TGTGCCAGCAGTCCCCCGTTGGGTCCCGGAGACTACGAGCAGTACTTC.

This clone appeared once. The rearrangement uses TRBV27 and TRBJ2-4; TRBD1 agrees at 9 bases. CDR1 is MNHEY, CDR2 SMNVEV, per germline (reference sequence). The CDR3 contains 14 residues. V was pared by 7 bases and J by 8 bases, with 9 bases of the junction left unmatched. CDR3 region: CASKSGTGTDIQYF. The CDR3 nucleotides read TGTGCCAGCAAGTCCGGGACAGGGACGGACATTCAGTACTTC.

This clone was observed a single time. The chain is built from TRBV19 and TRBJ1-1; D remains unclear. The CDR3 spans 18 residues. V was cut by 4 bases and J by 1 base, with 22 bases left in between. Germline loops: CDR1 LNHDA, CDR2 SQIVND (reference sequence). The CDR3 protein is CASSTAAWAIGGNTEAFF. The CDR3 DNA follows: TGTGCCAGTAGTACAGCTGCTTGGGCCATCGGAGGGAACACTGAAGCTTTCTTT.

The rearrangement joins TRBV7-2 to TRBJ1-2; D possibly corresponds to TRBD1 (6 bases). The germline V and J ends were trimmed by 2 bases and 4 bases, with 11 bases remaining between them. Germline V CDR1 and CDR2: SGHTA, FQGNSA. CDR3 length equals 14 residues. CDR3 bases: TGTGCCAGCAGCTTACAGGGGACCCCCTATGGCTACACCTTC. Its translation: CASSLQGTPYGYTF. Full variable domain (rest looked up from reference TRBV7-2 and TRBJ1-2): GAGVSQSPSNKVTEKGKDVELRCDPISGHTALYWYRQSLGQGLEFLIYFQGNSAPDKSGLPSDRFSAERTGGSVSTLTIQRTQQEDSAVYLCASSLQGTPYGYTFGSGTRLTVV.

The chain has TRBV24-1 and TRBJ1-2; no firm D call. Trimming left V 5 bases short and J 3 bases short, with 6 bases between. CDR3 length equals 12 residues. CDR1 is KGHDR and CDR2 is SFDVKD in the germline V gene. CDR3 DNA: TGTGCCACCAGTGCGGGAGACTATGGCTACACCTTC. The encoded protein is CATSAGDYGYTF.

The chain links TRBV29-1 to TRBJ1-5; tentative D call: TRBD1 (5 bases). This CDR3 comprises 12 residues. In germline, CDR1 is SQVTM, CDR2 ANQGSEA. V gave up 4 bases and J gave up 4 bases, with 8 bases separating them. CDR3 DNA: TGCAGCGTTGGGGGCAGAAATCAGCCCCAGCATTTT. Its protein is CSVGGRNQPQHF.

The chain employs TRBV7-2 and TRBJ1-1; D is possibly TRBD1 (6 bases). Germline V gene lookup returns CDR1 SGHTA and CDR2 FQGNSA. This CDR3 contains 13 residues. The V and J ends lost 5 bases and 3 bases respectively, with 10 bases between them. CDR3 DNA sequence: TGTGCCAGCAGCCACTACAGGGACACTGAAGCTTTCTTT. This encodes CASSHYRDTEAFF.

This chain connects TRBV28 to TRBJ2-1; TRBD1 matches 8 bases. Per germline, CDR1 MDHEN and CDR2 SYDVKM. The junction had 8 bases not matched to a gene; V was cut back by 5 bases and J by 2 bases. This CDR3 has 16 residues. CDR3 DNA sequence: TGTGCCAGCAGTGGTCCGACAGGGGCTACCTACAATGAGCAGTTCTTC. It codes for CASSGPTGATYNEQFF.

The chain links TRBV10-2 to TRBJ1-1, with 11 bases fitting TRBD1. This CDR3 is built from 14 residues. With V trimmed by 7 bases and J by 5 bases, 6 bases remained unmatched. Germline CDR1 and CDR2: WSHSY and SAAADI. CDR3 in amino acids: CASNTGQGGTEAFF. CDR3 in DNA: TGCGCCAGCAACACGGGACAGGGGGGAACTGAAGCTTTCTTT.

This clone was counted only a few times. The chain has TRBV6-6 and TRBJ1-1; maybe TRBD1 (6 bases). V was pared by 4 bases and J by 4 bases, with 13 bases between. Germline CDR1 MNHNY, CDR2 SVGAGI (reference sequence). CDR3 length: 14 residues. Here the CDR3 DNA reads TGTGCCAGCAGTTTCCGGACGGACAGCACTGAAGCTTTCTTT. As protein: CASSFRTDSTEAFF.

A single count supports this clone. The CDR3 nucleotides read TGTGCCAGTAGGAGAACAGGGGGCGACTATGGCTACACCTTC. It is translated as CASRRTGGDYGYTF. V and J are TRBV19 and TRBJ1-2; 9 bases match TRBD1. V shed 6 bases, J shed 3 bases, and the junction held 5 bases outside the gene matches. The germline CDR1 and CDR2 sequences are LNHDA and SQIVND (reference sequence). The CDR3 is 14 residues long.

This clone showed up just once. The chain couples TRBV11-2 to TRBJ2-7, with 11 bases lining up with TRBD2. Germline V gives CDR1 SGHAT, CDR2 FQNNGV. The trim removed 7 bases at V and 2 bases at J, leaving 4 bases unmatched. The CDR3 is 14 residues long. The CDR3 loop reads CASKRLAGPYEQYF. CDR3 nucleotide sequence: TGTGCCAGCAAGAGACTAGCGGGGCCCTACGAGCAGTACTTC.

The genes are TRBV5-6 and TRBJ2-5; 8 nucleotides agree with TRBD1. With 1 base clipped from V and 2 bases from J, the junction kept 7 bases outside the gene matches. The CDR3 is made up of 16 amino acids. CDR1 and CDR2 from the germline V gene are SGHDT and YYEEEE. The chain's CDR3 is CASSLLGTGGQETQYF. The CDR3 nucleotides are TGTGCCAGCAGCTTGTTAGGGACAGGTGGACAAGAGACCCAGTACTTC.

The J gene is TRBJ1-5, the V gene TRBV2, with D tentatively TRBD1 (6 bases). V was clipped by 3 bases and J by 4 bases, with 16 bases between them. The CDR3 contains 16 residues. The germline gives CDR1 SNHLY, CDR2 FYNNEI. CDR3 protein: CASSDRAGANNQPQHF. For the CDR3, the DNA is TGTGCCAGCAGTGATCGCGCAGGGGCGAATAATCAGCCCCAGCATTTT.

The V gene is TRBV7-6, the J gene TRBJ2-7; 7 bases fit TRBD1. The V gene's germline CDR1 is SGHVS and CDR2 FNYEAQ. The CDR3 spans 13 residues. Trimming cost V 5 bases and J 6 bases; bases outside gene matches: 7. The CDR3 DNA reads as TGTGCCAGCAGCCGACGGGACAGCCCCGAGCAGTACTTC. Translation gives CASSRRDSPEQYF.

The chain is built from TRBV7-2 and TRBJ2-2; TRBD2 is a possible D gene (7 bases). The CDR3 is made up of 15 amino acids. Germline V CDR1 and CDR2: SGHTA, FQGNSA. V was clipped by 1 base and J by 6 bases, with 12 bases between them. CDR3 DNA: TGTGCCAGCAGCTTAGGGGGGGCGGGAGCCGGGGAGCTGTTTTTT. Protein: CASSLGGAGAGELFF.

V and J are TRBV3-1 (or the pseudogene TRBV3-2) and TRBJ1-2, with 7 bases identical to TRBD1. The CDR3 consists of 16 residues. The germline V gene encodes CDR1 LGHDT and CDR2 YNNKEL (reference sequence). Losses at the gene ends were 1 base for V and 4 bases for J; bases not matched to a gene: 9. The CDR3 loop is CASSQVGTVPSYGYTF. The CDR3 DNA is TGTGCCAGCAGCCAAGTGGGGACAGTGCCCTCCTATGGCTACACCTTC.